These 12 T cell receptor beta chains were sequenced from one sample in a study of blood T cell repertoires in COVID-19. TCRdb's copy holds only in-frame clones and misses some; the assay was immunoSEQ multiplex PCR. Of 250,000 or so clones in the sample, approximately 90% were seen once. The sequencing input was PBMCs or T cells enriched from blood (not recorded which). Receptor source: a man in his fifties who had been exposed to COVID-19.

The V call is TRBV5-1, the J call TRBJ1-4, with 7 bases fitting TRBD1. In germline, CDR1 is SGHRS, CDR2 YFSETQ. V was clipped by 4 bases and J by 5 bases; unmatched bases: 8. The CDR3 is 15 residues long. CDR3 protein: CASSPLDRTNEKLFF. CDR3 nucleotide sequence: TGCGCCAGCAGCCCCCTGGACAGGACAAATGAAAAACTGTTTTTT.

The chain couples TRBV9 to TRBJ2-7, with TRBD1 matching over 9 bases. CDR3 length: 14 amino acids. Trimming removed 7 bases from V and 2 bases from J; junction bases left unmatched: 7. Germline V gives CDR1 SGDLS, CDR2 YYNGEE. The CDR3 DNA follows: TGTGCCAGCGCTCGGGACAGGGCGACCTACGAGCAGTACGTC. Amino acid sequence: CASARDRATYEQYV.

V is TRBV6-1 and J is TRBJ2-5; 11 bases are shared with TRBD2. Trimming at V came to 3 bases and at J to 5 bases, leaving 5 bases not matched to a gene. The germline V gene has CDR1 MNHNS and CDR2 SASEGT. The CDR3 loop spans 15 amino acids. In DNA, the CDR3 is TGTGCCAGCAGTGAGACTAGCGGGGTCGAGGAGACCCAGTACTTC. As protein: CASSETSGVEETQYF.

This clone was seen just once. V usage is TRBV5-4 and J usage is TRBJ2-7, with 9 positions matching TRBD2. CDR1 is SGHNT and CDR2 is YYREEE in the germline V gene (reference sequence). The CDR3 has 14 residues. The J segment lost 6 bases and the V segment lost 3 bases, leaving 7 bases of the junction unmatched. CDR3 coding DNA: TGTGCCAGCAGCTCGGGACTAGCCCCAGGCGAGCAGTACTTC. This codes for CASSSGLAPGEQYF.

The rearrangement uses TRBV4-2 and TRBJ1-4, with TRBD1 as a possible D gene (6 bases). Germline V gene data show CDR1 as LGHNA and CDR2 as YNFKEQ. Trimming took 0 bases from V and 3 from J, leaving 11 bases between them. This CDR3 region has 16 residues. CDR3 in amino acids: CASSQDTGHSNEKLFF. CDR3 in DNA: TGTGCCAGCAGCCAAGACACGGGACACTCTAATGAAAAACTGTTTTTT.

The V gene is TRBV18, the J gene TRBJ2-1, with 12 nucleotides matching TRBD2. This CDR3 region has 16 residues. Germline CDR1 KGHSH, CDR2 LQKENI. V gave up 2 bases and J gave up 5 bases; unmatched junction bases: 4. For the CDR3, the DNA is TGTGCCAGCTCACCATCTCTAGCGGGGGGGGACAATGAGCAGTTCTTC. It encodes CASSPSLAGGDNEQFF.

The chain uses TRBV10-3 and TRBJ1-1, with unresolved D. In germline, CDR1 is ENHRY, CDR2 SYGVKD. The CDR3 covers 13 residues. The V end was cut by 3 bases, the J end by 7 bases, with 12 bases between. The CDR3 loop reads CAISELQEFEAFF. CDR3 DNA sequence: TGTGCCATCAGTGAACTTCAGGAATTTGAAGCTTTCTTT.

This clone was counted a single time. The rearrangement uses TRBV6-5 and TRBJ2-2; D call uncertain. Germline values: CDR1 MNHEY, CDR2 SVGAGI. The V end lost 6 bases, the J end lost 6 bases, and 17 bases lay between the germline ends. This CDR3 has 15 amino acids. The CDR3 spells CASSYQPEVPGELFF. CDR3 in DNA: TGTGCCAGCAGCTACCAGCCTGAGGTGCCCGGGGAGCTGTTTTTT.

The chain combines TRBV2 with TRBJ2-1; TRBD2 might be the D (6 bases). V dropped 5 bases and J dropped 8 bases, with 16 bases sitting between them. CDR1 is SNHLY, CDR2 FYNNEI, per germline. This CDR3 region has 14 residues. The DNA for the CDR3 is TGTGCCAGCAGTCCAATTCCGGGGGTAGATGAGCAGTTCTTC. It is translated as CASSPIPGVDEQFF.

The rearrangement links TRBV24-1 to TRBJ1-2; D unresolved. CDR1 and CDR2 (germline): KGHDR, SFDVKD. The CDR3 is made up of 15 amino acids. V shed 1 base and J shed 1 base, with 9 bases lying between them. The CDR3 loop reads CATSDFRGHNYGYTF. The CDR3 DNA follows: TGTGCCACCAGTGATTTTCGCGGTCATAACTATGGCTACACCTTC.

The CDR3 reads CASSLDSSGQSHSYEQYF. The CDR3 DNA follows: TGTGCCAGCAGCTTAGACAGCAGTGGGCAGTCTCACTCCTACGAGCAGTACTTC. This chain links TRBV11-3 with TRBJ2-7; D is unclear. Deletions cut 0 bases from V and 0 bases from J, with 18 bases between. CDR1 SGHNT and CDR2 YENEEA come from the germline V gene. This CDR3 comprises 18 residues.

This clone was recorded once. The J gene is TRBJ1-4, the V gene TRBV28, with TRBD1 matching over 10 bases. The germline CDR1 and CDR2 sequences are MDHEN and SYDVKM. Germline trimming cut 6 bases from V and 4 bases from J; bases unmatched to any gene: 14. There are 18 residues in the CDR3. CDR3 amino acids: CASSPFPRDRGLNEKLFF. The CDR3 DNA reads TGTGCCAGCAGCCCTTTTCCCCGGGACAGGGGACTTAATGAAAAACTGTTTTTT.